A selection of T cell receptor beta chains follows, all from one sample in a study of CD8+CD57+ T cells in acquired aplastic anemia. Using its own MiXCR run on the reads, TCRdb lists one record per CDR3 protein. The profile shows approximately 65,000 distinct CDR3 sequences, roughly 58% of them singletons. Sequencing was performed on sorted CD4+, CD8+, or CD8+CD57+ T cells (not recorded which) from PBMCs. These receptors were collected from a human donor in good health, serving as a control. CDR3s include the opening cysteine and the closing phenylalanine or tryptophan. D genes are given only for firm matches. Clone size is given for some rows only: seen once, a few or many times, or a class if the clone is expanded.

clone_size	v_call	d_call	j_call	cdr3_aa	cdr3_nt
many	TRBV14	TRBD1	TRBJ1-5	CASSHENRGLGQPQHF	TGTGCCAGCAGCCACGAAAACAGGGGGCTCGGACAGCCCCAGCATTTT
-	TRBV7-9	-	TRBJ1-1	CASSLESTEAFF	TGTGCCAGCAGCTTAGAGAGCACTGAAGCTTTCTTT
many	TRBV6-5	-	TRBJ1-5	CASSYSNRGTQPQHF	TGTGCCAGCAGTTACTCGAACCGGGGAACTCAGCCCCAGCATTTT
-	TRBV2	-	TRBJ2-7	CASRGTEQYF	TGTGCCAGCCGCGGGACCGAGCAGTACTTC
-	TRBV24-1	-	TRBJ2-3	CATSDARDTQYF	TGTGCCACTAGTGACGCAAGGGATACGCAGTATTTT
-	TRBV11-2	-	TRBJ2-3	CASKDSFTDTQYF	TGTGCCAGCAAAGACAGTTTCACAGATACGCAGTATTTT
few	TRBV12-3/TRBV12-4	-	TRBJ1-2	CASSDTGGDYGYTF	TGTGCCAGCAGTGATACAGGTGGGGACTATGGCTACACCTTC
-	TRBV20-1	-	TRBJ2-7	CSARPIGQGPKEQYF	TGCAGTGCTAGACCGATAGGGCAGGGCCCTAAAGAGCAGTACTTC
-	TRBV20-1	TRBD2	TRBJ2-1	CSAIKGTSGGYNEQFF	TGCAGTGCTATCAAGGGGACTAGCGGGGGGTACAATGAGCAGTTCTTC
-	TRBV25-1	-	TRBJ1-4	CASSESPGGGGKLFF	TGTGCCAGCAGTGAATCACCGGGGGGCGGTGGAAAACTGTTTTTT
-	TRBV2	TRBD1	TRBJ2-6	CASRGQGTGANVLTF	TGTGCCAGCAGGGGACAGGGGACCGGGGCCAACGTCCTGACTTTC
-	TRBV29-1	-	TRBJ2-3	CSVRSSGVTDTQYF	TGCAGCGTTCGATCGTCAGGGGTCACAGATACGCAGTATTTT
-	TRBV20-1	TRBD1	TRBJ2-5	CSARDRDRGQETQYF	TGCAGTGCTAGAGACCGGGACAGGGGGCAAGAGACCCAGTACTTC
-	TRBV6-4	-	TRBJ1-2	CACKGGARSNYGYTF	TGTGCCTGCAAGGGGGGGGCGCGTTCTAACTATGGCTACACCTTC
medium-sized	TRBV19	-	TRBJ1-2	CASRGADGYTF	TGTGCCAGTCGGGGCGCGGATGGCTACACCTTC
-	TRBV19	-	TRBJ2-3	CASSPDSTDTQYF	TGTGCCAGTAGTCCGGACAGCACAGATACGCAGTATTTT
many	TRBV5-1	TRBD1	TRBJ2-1	CASSSRDRDSNEQFF	TGCGCCAGCAGCTCCCGGGACAGGGATTCCAATGAGCAGTTCTTC
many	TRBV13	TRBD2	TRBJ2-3	CASSPQLASSTDTQYF	TGTGCCAGCAGCCCACAACTAGCGTCAAGCACAGATACGCAGTATTTT
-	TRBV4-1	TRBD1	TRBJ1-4	CASRDRGNEKLFF	TGCGCCAGCAGAGACAGGGGTAATGAAAAGCTGTTTTTT
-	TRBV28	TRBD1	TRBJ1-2	CASRKLSGQGRLDGYTF	TGTGCCAGCAGGAAGCTATCGGGACAGGGAAGATTAGACGGCTACACCTTC
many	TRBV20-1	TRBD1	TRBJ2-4	CSARNRGGSQAKNIQYF	TGCAGTGCTAGAAACAGGGGTGGGAGTCAAGCCAAAAACATTCAGTACTTC
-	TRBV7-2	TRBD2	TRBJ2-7	CASSLSSGSYEQYF	TGTGCCAGCAGCTTGAGTAGCGGGTCCTACGAGCAGTACTTC
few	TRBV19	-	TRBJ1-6	CASKPAGQINSPLHF	TGTGCCAGCAAACCAGCAGGACAGATCAATTCACCCCTCCACTTT
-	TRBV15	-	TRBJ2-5	CATSRDTVEETQYF	TGTGCCACCAGCAGAGATACAGTAGAAGAGACCCAGTACTTC
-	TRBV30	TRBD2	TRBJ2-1	CAWKREGSYNEQFF	TGTGCCTGGAAGCGGGAGGGATCCTACAATGAGCAGTTCTTC
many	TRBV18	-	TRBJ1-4	CASSPGNEKLFF	TGTGCCAGCTCACCAGGGAATGAAAAACTGTTTTTT
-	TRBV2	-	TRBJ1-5	CASSEVVPNQPQHF	TGTGCCAGCAGTGAAGTCGTCCCTAATCAGCCCCAGCATTTT
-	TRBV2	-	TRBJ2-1	CASSSKGRGGNEQFF	TGTGCCAGCAGCTCGAAGGGTCGGGGTGGGAATGAGCAGTTCTTC
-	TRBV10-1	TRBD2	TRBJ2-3	CASSETLAGGVTDTQYF	TGCGCCAGCAGTGAGACACTAGCGGGAGGCGTCACAGATACGCAGTATTTT
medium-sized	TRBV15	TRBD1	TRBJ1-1	CATSRRTGGITEAFF	TGTGCCACCAGCAGGAGGACAGGGGGCATCACTGAAGCTTTCTTT
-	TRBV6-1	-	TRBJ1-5	CASRGRPGGNQPQHF	TGTGCTAGCAGAGGGAGGCCCGGAGGCAATCAGCCCCAGCATTTT
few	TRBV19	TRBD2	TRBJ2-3	CASSGSGGGADTQYF	TGTGCCAGTAGTGGTTCGGGCGGGGGGGCAGATACGCAGTATTTT
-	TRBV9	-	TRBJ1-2	CASSVGPQGNYGYTF	TGTGCCAGCAGCGTAGGGCCCCAGGGGAACTATGGCTACACCTTC
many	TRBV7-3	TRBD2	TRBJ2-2	CASSSIPGRAPGELFF	TGTGCCAGCAGCTCCATTCCCGGGAGGGCCCCCGGGGAGCTGTTTTTT
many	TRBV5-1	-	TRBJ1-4	CASSLTATTNEKLFF	TGCGCCAGCAGCCTCACAGCGACAACTAATGAAAAACTGTTTTTT
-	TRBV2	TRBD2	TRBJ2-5	CASKGLAGVEYGETQYF	TGTGCCAGCAAGGGACTAGCGGGAGTGGAGTACGGAGAGACCCAGTACTTC
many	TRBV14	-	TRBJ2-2	CASSQDTPNTGELFF	TGTGCCAGCAGCCAAGATACGCCGAACACCGGGGAGCTGTTTTTT
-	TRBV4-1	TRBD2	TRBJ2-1	CASSQDGTSVVTEQLF	TGCGCCAGCAGCCAAGACGGGACTAGCGTTGTAACTGAGCAGCTCTTC
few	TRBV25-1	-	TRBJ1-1	CASSESGHLNTEAFF	TGTGCCAGCAGTGAGTCGGGACACTTGAACACTGAAGCTTTCTTT
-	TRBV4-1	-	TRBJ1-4	CANSPWGGGNEKLFF	TGCGCCAACAGCCCCTGGGGGGGAGGAAATGAAAAACTGTTTTTT
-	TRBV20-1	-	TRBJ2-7	CSARDSFHRALAYEQYF	TGCAGTGCTAGAGATTCGTTCCATCGGGCATTGGCCTACGAGCAGTACTTC
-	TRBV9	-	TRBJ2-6	CASSGYSGANVLTF	TGTGCCAGCAGCGGATACTCTGGGGCCAACGTCCTGACTTTC
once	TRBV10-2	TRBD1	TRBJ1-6	CASSRDRANSPLHF	TGCGCCAGCAGCCGGGACAGGGCAAATTCACCCCTCCACTTT
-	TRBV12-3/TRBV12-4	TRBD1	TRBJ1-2	CASSQNRDSGYTF	TGTGCCAGCAGTCAAAACAGGGACAGTGGCTACACCTTC
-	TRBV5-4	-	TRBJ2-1	CASSLAGPKWGEQFF	TGTGCCAGCAGCTTGGCAGGACCCAAATGGGGTGAGCAGTTCTTC